The 19 T cell receptor beta chains presented below share a single source sample, sequenced in a study of blood T cells in healthy people across ages. A J-beta primer mix and a sample-barcoded 5' primer were used in a second PCR of about 7 to 11 cycles. Via MiXCR, TCRdb re-called the 5' RACE reads, giving one row per CDR3 protein. The data show more than 1,400,000 distinct CDR3 sequences, with about 43% seen just once and roughly 8.2% held by the top ten. Sequencing input: blood. The receptors originated from a woman aged 18 to 35 in good health.

The DNA of the CDR3 is TGCGCCAGCAGCCAAGCTGGGGGGATGGCCCACGAGCAGTACTTC. The encoded protein is CASSQAGGMAHEQYF. This chain uses TRBV4-1 with TRBJ2-5; D may be TRBD2 (6 bases). The J call may not be correct, given that the DNA end is closer to TRBJ2-7. The CDR3 consists of 15 residues. The V gene's germline CDR1 is MGHRA and CDR2 YSYEKL.

Only one count was recorded for this clonotype. This chain links TRBV7-9 with TRBJ2-3; D is unresolved. The CDR3 has 13 residues. Germline CDR1 SEHNR, CDR2 FQNEAQ (reference sequence). With 5 bases removed from V and 8 bases from J, the gap between germline ends came to 14 bases. This CDR3 reads CASSPFSGATQYF. Here the CDR3 DNA reads TGTGCCAGCAGCCCATTTTCCGGAGCTACGCAGTATTTT.

This sequence joins TRBV20-1 and TRBJ2-1; D remains unclear. This CDR3 is 13 amino acids long. Trimming removed 7 bases at V and 4 bases at J, with 14 bases between. The germline CDR1 and CDR2 sequences are DFQATT and SNEGSKA (reference sequence). The CDR3: CSVQESRYNEQFF. The DNA for the CDR3 is TGCAGTGTTCAGGAGTCCAGGTACAATGAGCAGTTCTTC.

The V and J genes are TRBV3-1 and TRBJ2-1; D may be TRBD1 or TRBD2 (7 bases each). CDR1 and CDR2 (germline): LGHDT, YNNKEL (reference sequence). Trimming removed 1 base at V and 6 bases at J, with 13 bases between. This CDR3 has 15 amino acids. In DNA form, the CDR3 reads TGTGCCAGCAGCCAAGCAGGGGGGGCGCGCAATGAGCAGTTCTTC. It is translated as CASSQAGGARNEQFF.

The rearrangement joins TRBV12-3 or TRBV12-4 to TRBJ2-3; no definite D call. Trimming pared 1 base from V and 2 bases from J, leaving 19 bases between. This CDR3 spans 18 amino acids. The CDR3 loop is CASSLVPLGNLFTDTQYF. DNA for the CDR3: TGTGCCAGCAGTTTAGTGCCGCTAGGAAACCTTTTCACAGATACGCAGTATTTT.

Of note for this clonotype: Since a much larger clone is just one base distant, this may be a read error. The chain couples TRBV5-1 to TRBJ1-2; TRBD1 matches 8 bases. The CDR3 loop spans 14 amino acids. Trimming at V came to 4 bases and at J to 4 bases, leaving 6 bases not matched to a gene. The germline gives CDR1 SGHRS, CDR2 YFSETQ. CDR3 protein: CASSADGQGYGYTF. The CDR3 nucleotides are TGCGCCAGCAGCGCTGACGGACAGGGCTATGGCTACACCTTC.

The chain joins TRBV5-1 to TRBJ1-6, with 8 positions matching TRBD1. CDR1 and CDR2 (germline): SGHRS, YFSETQ. V gave up 4 bases and J gave up 8 bases; unmatched junction bases: 8. This CDR3 has 15 amino acids. The CDR3 DNA reads as TGCGCCAGCAGCCACCGGACAGGGTTGGATTCACCCCTCCACTTT. It is translated as CASSHRTGLDSPLHF.

The V gene is TRBV11-3, the J gene TRBJ1-1; the D gene is possibly TRBD1 (6 bases). Trimming took off 5 bases at V and 5 bases at J, with 18 bases between the two ends. Germline-derived CDR1 and CDR2 are SGHNT and YENEEA. This CDR3 has 15 amino acids. CDR3 coding DNA: TGTGCCAGCAGCGTATTTACAGGGAGAGGTACTGAAGCTTTCTTT. Its translation is CASSVFTGRGTEAFF.

The CDR3, as DNA: TGCGCCAGCAGCGTGGGGGGGCTAGCGGGCTCCAATGAGCAGTTCTTC. As protein: CASSVGGLAGSNEQFF. The chain is built from TRBV5-1 and TRBJ2-1, with TRBD2 identical over 8 bases. Per the germline V gene, CDR1 is SGHRS and CDR2 is YFSETQ. CDR3 length: 16 residues. V shed 4 bases, J shed 6 bases, and the junction held 12 bases outside the gene matches.

The chain carries TRBV14 and TRBJ2-4; D possibly corresponds to TRBD2 (6 bases). Per the germline V gene, CDR1 is SGHDN and CDR2 is FVKESK. The CDR3 extends over 11 amino acids. V lost 3 bases to trimming and J lost 10 bases, with 7 bases between them. The CDR3 region has the DNA TGTGCCAGCAGCCAGGCGGGGATTCAGTACTTC. Residues: CASSQAGIQYF.

The sample holds a few counts of this clonotype. The rearrangement joins TRBV4-1 to TRBJ2-7; unclear D gene. This CDR3 comprises 16 residues. Per the germline V gene, CDR1 is MGHRA and CDR2 is YSYEKL. The V end lost 0 bases, the J end lost 0 bases, and 12 bases lay between the germline ends. CDR3 bases: TGCGCCAGCAGCCAAGATACGCAGGCCGACTCCTACGAGCAGTACTTC. Translation gives CASSQDTQADSYEQYF.

This clonotype was counted a few times. V is TRBV6-5 and J is TRBJ1-1; tentative D call: TRBD1 (6 bases). V lost 5 bases and J lost 2, with 12 bases in between. Germline V gene lookup returns CDR1 MNHEY and CDR2 SVGAGI. The CDR3 has 14 amino acids. The CDR3 DNA sequence: TGTGCCAGCAGTGTCGGGGGGACAAACACTGAAGCTTTCTTT. Its protein is CASSVGGTNTEAFF.

The rearrangement uses TRBV20-1 and TRBJ2-7, with D possibly TRBD1 on 6 matching bases. The CDR3 runs to 13 residues. Germline V CDR1 and CDR2: DFQATT, SNEGSKA (reference sequence). The V gene lost 5 bases and the J gene lost 5 bases, with 16 bases spanning the gap. CDR3 residues: CSAAQTGTHEQYF. DNA of the CDR3: TGCAGTGCTGCCCAGACAGGCACCCACGAGCAGTACTTC.

About this clonotype itself: The junction and the germline gene differ at one end; a read error may be behind it. This chain links TRBV5-1 with TRBJ2-1; D is perhaps TRBD1 or TRBD2 (6 bases each). This CDR3 is 15 amino acids long. From germline, CDR1 is SGHRS and CDR2 YFSETQ. In nucleotides, the CDR3 is TGCGCCAGCAACTTGGAGAGGGGGGCCTACAATGAGCAGTTCTTC. Encoded protein: CASNLERGAYNEQFF. The full variable domain, completed using reference TRBV5-1 and TRBJ2-1, is KAGVTQTPRYLIKTRGQQVTLSCSPISGHRSVSWYQQTPGQGLQFLFEYFSETQRNKGNFPGRFSGRQFSNSRSEMNVSTLELGDSALYLCASNLERGAYNEQFFGPGTRLTVL.

The chain joins TRBV7-2 to TRBJ2-1, with TRBD2 matching over 10 bases. Near its end, the DNA agrees better with TRBJ2-7, so the J call may be wrong. In germline, CDR1 is SGHTA, CDR2 FQGNSA. There are 17 residues in the CDR3. Here the CDR3 DNA reads TGTGCCAGCAGCTCTTTAACTGGACTAGCGGCCTACAATGAGCAGTACTTC. It specifies CASSSLTGLAAYNEQYF.

The rearrangement links TRBV27 to TRBJ1-4; tentative D call: TRBD1 (5 bases). Germline assignment: CDR1 MNHEY and CDR2 SMNVEV (reference sequence). This CDR3 spans 14 amino acids. V was cut by 6 bases and J by 3 bases, with 11 bases left in between. The CDR3 DNA reads TGTGCCAGCAGATTCCCGGGACCTAATGAAAAACTGTTTTTT. It encodes CASRFPGPNEKLFF.

In its sample, this clonotype was seen many times. The chain carries TRBV29-1 and TRBJ2-3; D unresolved. CDR1 and CDR2 from the germline V gene are SQVTM and ANQGSEA. CDR3 length: 11 amino acids. The V and J ends lost 3 bases and 10 bases respectively, with 11 bases between them. The DNA of the CDR3 is TGCAGCGTTGATGTAGGGCGGTCGCAGTATTTT. Its protein product is CSVDVGRSQYF.

The chain links TRBV4-1 to TRBJ2-1; D not certain. Per germline, CDR1 MGHRA and CDR2 YSYEKL. CDR3 size: 14 residues. Trimming removed 0 bases at V and 8 bases at J, with 11 bases between. The CDR3 here is CASSQEGPWDEQFF. Written as DNA, the CDR3 is TGCGCCAGCAGCCAAGAAGGACCTTGGGATGAGCAGTTCTTC.

The sample holds a few counts of this clonotype. The chain uses TRBV28 and TRBJ2-7, with D tentatively TRBD1 (5 bases). V lost 4 bases and J lost 0, with 22 bases in between. The germline V gene encodes CDR1 MDHEN and CDR2 SYDVKM. The CDR3 contains 18 residues. The CDR3: CASSSPNYQGSISYEQYF. CDR3 DNA: TGTGCCAGCAGTTCCCCTAACTATCAGGGTTCCATCTCCTACGAGCAGTACTTC.